The 2 T cell receptor beta chains below all came from one sample that was sequenced in a study of monozygotic twins with inflammatory bowel disease (dated by TCRdb to between 2018 and 2021). The library relied on 5' RACE. The listed sequencing device is Illumina HiSeq 2500. Once TCRdb had reprocessed the reads, it stored one entry per CDR3 protein sequence and supplied no DNA. The sample's own table lists 330,000 or so distinct CDR3 sequences. The ten largest clones add up to 2% to 2.5% of the sample. Sequencing used blood. The receptor source for this set is a human donor with ulcerative colitis or Crohn's disease, or a healthy co-twin of an affected twin (not recorded which).

The rearrangement joins TRBV5-1 to TRBJ2-3; no DNA is available, so the TRBD2 call from TCRdb remains unchecked. Germline V gene data show CDR1 as SGHRS and CDR2 as YFSETQ. There are 15 residues in the CDR3. The CDR3 region is CASASGEGGADTQYF.

V and J are TRBV4-3 and TRBJ1-1; TCRdb indicates TRBD1, and absent DNA this call remains unverified. This CDR3 contains 14 residues. CDR1 is LGHNA, CDR2 YSLEER, per germline. The CDR3 protein is CASSRGTGDTEAFF.